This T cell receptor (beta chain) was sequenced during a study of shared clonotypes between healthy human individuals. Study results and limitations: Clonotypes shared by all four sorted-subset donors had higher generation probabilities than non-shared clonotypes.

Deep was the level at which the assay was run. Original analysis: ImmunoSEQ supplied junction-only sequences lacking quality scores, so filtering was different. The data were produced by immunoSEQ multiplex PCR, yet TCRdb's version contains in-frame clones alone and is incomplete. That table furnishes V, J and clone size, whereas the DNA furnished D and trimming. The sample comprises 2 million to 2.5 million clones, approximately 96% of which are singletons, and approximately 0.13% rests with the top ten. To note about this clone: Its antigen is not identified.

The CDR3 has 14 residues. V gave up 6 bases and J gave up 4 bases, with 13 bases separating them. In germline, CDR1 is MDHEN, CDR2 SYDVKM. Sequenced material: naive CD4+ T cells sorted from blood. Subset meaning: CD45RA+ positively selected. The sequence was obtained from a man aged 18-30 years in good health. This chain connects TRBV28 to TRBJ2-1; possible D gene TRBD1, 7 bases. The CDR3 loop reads CASRRDSLYNEQFF. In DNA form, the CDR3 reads TGTGCCAGCAGGCGGGACAGCCTTTACAATGAGCAGTTCTTC. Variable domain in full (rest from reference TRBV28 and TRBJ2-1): DVKVTQSSRYLVKRTGEKVFLECVQDMDHENMFWYRQDPGLGLRLIYFSYDVKMKEKGDIPEGYSVSREKKERFSLILESASTNQTSMYLCASRRDSLYNEQFFGPGTRLTVL.